These 25 T cell receptor beta chains were all obtained from the same sample, sequenced in a study of blood T cell repertoires in COVID-19. The data were produced by immunoSEQ multiplex PCR, yet TCRdb's version contains in-frame clones alone and is incomplete. The sample holds about 190,000 clones; over 80% are singletons and the top ten take about 6.5%. The sequenced sample was peripheral blood. The origin of the receptors is a woman aged 35 to 49 with acute or convalescent COVID-19.

This rearrangement joins TRBV2 to TRBJ1-2; 7 bases match TRBD1. Germline CDR1 SNHLY, CDR2 FYNNEI. Trimming cost V 5 bases and J 3 bases; bases outside gene matches: 9. The CDR3 has 15 amino acids. The CDR3 coding sequence is TGTGCCAGCAGTATGATCCCAGGGGGGTACTATGGCTACACCTTC. Protein product: CASSMIPGGYYGYTF.

The genes are TRBV4-1 and TRBJ2-1, with D perhaps TRBD2 (6 bases). Germline CDR1 and CDR2: MGHRA and YSYEKL. Trimming took 7 bases from V and 0 from J, leaving 13 bases between them. The CDR3 contains 15 residues. The CDR3 loop reads CASTLDGSSYNEQFF. As DNA, the CDR3 is TGCGCCAGCACCCTAGACGGGAGCTCCTACAATGAGCAGTTCTTC.

The chain combines TRBV6-6 with TRBJ1-2; 7 bases agree with TRBD1. The germline CDR1 and CDR2 sequences are MNHNY and SVGAGI (reference sequence). The CDR3 length is 13 residues. Trimming at V came to 6 bases and at J to 3 bases, leaving 4 bases not matched to a gene. CDR3 amino acids: CASRSTGDYGYTF. DNA of the CDR3: TGTGCCAGCAGGTCCACAGGGGACTATGGCTACACCTTC.

The rearrangement links TRBV30 to TRBJ2-7; TRBD1 agrees at 8 bases. The ends lost 4 bases at V and 3 bases at J; junction bases unmatched: 8. The length of the CDR3 is 14 residues. Germline V lookup: CDR1 GTSNPN, CDR2 SVGIG (reference sequence). The CDR3, as DNA: TGTGCCTGGACTAGAGGGACAGGAATCTACGAGCAGTACTTC. Protein sequence: CAWTRGTGIYEQYF.

J is TRBJ2-2 and V is TRBV4-2; 9 positions agree with TRBD2. J was trimmed by 6 bases and V by 3 bases; bases with no gene match: 8. CDR3 length: 16 residues. Germline-derived CDR1 and CDR2 are LGHNA and YNFKEQ. CDR3: CASSQRGGRASGELFF. In DNA, the CDR3 is TGTGCCAGCAGCCAGAGAGGCGGGAGGGCGTCCGGGGAGCTGTTTTTT.

V is TRBV30 and J is TRBJ1-2; D possibly corresponds to TRBD1 (5 bases). Per germline, CDR1 GTSNPN and CDR2 SVGIG (reference sequence). V was shortened by 0 bases and J by 7 bases, with 12 bases between the two germline ends. The CDR3 is 13 residues long. The CDR3 DNA reads TGTGCCTGGAGTGTACAGGCCCCCGGTGGCTACACCTTC. Protein product: CAWSVQAPGGYTF.

Points on this clone: This same CDR3 is encoded by further DNA sequences in the sample. V and J are TRBV28 and TRBJ1-2; D is possibly TRBD1 (5 bases). The V end lost 3 bases, the J end lost 3 bases, and 8 bases lay between the germline ends. This CDR3 is 13 amino acids long. Germline loops: CDR1 MDHEN, CDR2 SYDVKM. CDR3 region: CASSLGGDYGYTF. The CDR3 nucleotides are TGTGCCAGCAGTTTGGGGGGGGACTATGGCTACACCTTC.

The V gene is TRBV3-1 (or the pseudogene TRBV3-2), the J gene TRBJ1-1; possible D gene TRBD1, 5 bases. The CDR3 length is 13 residues. Germline V lookup: CDR1 LGHDT, CDR2 YNNKEL (reference sequence). The germline V and J ends were trimmed by 5 bases and 4 bases, with 11 bases remaining between them. CDR3 nucleotides: TGTGCCAGCAGCAGGCAGGGAGGCACTGAAGCTTTCTTT. Translating gives CASSRQGGTEAFF.

This chain uses TRBV2 with TRBJ1-2; 8 bases match TRBD1. This CDR3 has 16 residues. Germline-derived CDR1 and CDR2 are SNHLY and FYNNEI. Trimming at V came to 2 bases and at J to 0 bases, leaving 5 bases not matched to a gene. The CDR3 DNA reads TGTGCCAGCAGTGAATTTCGGACAGGGACTAACTATGGCTACACCTTC. This codes for CASSEFRTGTNYGYTF. Based on the CDR3 plus reference TRBV2 and TRBJ1-2, the full variable domain is EPEVTQTPSHQVTQMGQEVILRCVPISNHLYFYWYRQILGQKVEFLVSFYNNEISEKSEIFDDQFSVERPDGSNFTLKIRSTKLEDSAMYFCASSEFRTGTNYGYTFGSGTRLTVV.

The rearrangement uses TRBV30 and TRBJ1-2; D is possibly TRBD1 (5 bases). The germline gives CDR1 GTSNPN, CDR2 SVGIG (reference sequence). The V end was cut by 0 bases, the J end by 8 bases, with 13 bases between. There are 13 residues in the CDR3. As DNA, the CDR3 is TGTGCCTGGAGTGTAATAACGGGGGTAGGCTACACCTTC. Protein sequence: CAWSVITGVGYTF.

This sequence joins TRBV6-5 and TRBJ2-3; D might be TRBD2 (5 bases). The CDR3 has 15 residues. Trimming left V 8 bases short and J 2 bases short, with 17 bases between. CDR1 and CDR2 (germline): MNHEY, SVGAGI. In DNA, the CDR3 is TGTGCCAGCGTTCATAGCGACGGATCCACAGATACGCAGTATTTT. Residues: CASVHSDGSTDTQYF.

Worth noting for this clone: The junction and the germline gene differ at one end; a read error may be behind it. The CDR3 region has the DNA TGTGCCAGCAGCTCCCGGAGGACAGGAGACTCCTACGGGCAGTACTTC. Its protein product is CASSSRRTGDSYGQYF. The chain is built from TRBV5-4 and TRBJ2-7; 7 positions match TRBD1. Germline assignment: CDR1 SGHNT and CDR2 YYREEE (reference sequence). CDR3 length: 16 residues. Combining the CDR3 with reference TRBV5-4 and TRBJ2-7 gives the whole variable domain ETGVTQSPTHLIKTRGQQVTLRCSSQSGHNTVSWYQQALGQGPQFIFQYYREEENGRGNFPPRFSGLQFPNYSSELNVNALELDDSALYLCASSSRRTGDSYGQYFGPGTRLTVT.

Here the CDR3 reads CASSESLFLGPESDEQYF. CDR3 sequence (DNA): TGCGCCAGCAGTGAGTCGCTATTTTTGGGCCCGGAATCGGACGAGCAGTACTTC. This chain connects TRBV10-2 to TRBJ2-7; D uncertain. The CDR3 spans 18 residues. Deletions cut 0 bases from V and 5 bases from J, with 23 bases between. Germline V lookup: CDR1 WSHSY, CDR2 SAAADI.

The V gene is TRBV2, the J gene TRBJ1-5, with no clear D. CDR3 length: 14 residues. Germline V CDR1 and CDR2: SNHLY, FYNNEI. Trimming removed 6 bases at V and 7 bases at J, with 16 bases between. This chain's CDR3 is CASRSDTSGQPQHF. The CDR3 coding sequence is TGTGCCAGCAGGTCCGACACCTCAGGCCAGCCCCAGCATTTT.

The chain uses TRBV27 and TRBJ1-6; tentative D call: TRBD1 (6 bases). The CDR3 spans 14 residues. Trimming removed 2 bases at V and 11 bases at J, with 13 bases between. The V gene's germline CDR1 is MNHEY and CDR2 SMNVEV (reference sequence). The CDR3 reads CASSLGGLGTPLHF. The CDR3 coding sequence is TGTGCCAGCAGTTTAGGGGGCTTGGGGACACCCCTCCACTTT.

The rearrangement uses TRBV4-1 and TRBJ1-5, with D possibly being TRBD1 (5 bases). The germline gives CDR1 MGHRA, CDR2 YSYEKL. Trimming stripped 0 bases from V and 12 bases from J, with 15 bases between. This CDR3 contains 14 residues. The CDR3 is CASSQDPGRKVQHF. Here the CDR3 DNA reads TGCGCCAGCAGCCAAGACCCAGGGAGGAAGGTCCAGCATTTT.

By sample fraction, this clone is medium-sized. The chain couples TRBV7-2 to TRBJ2-3; 9 nucleotides line up with TRBD2. From germline, CDR1 is SGHTA and CDR2 FQGNSA. Trimming at V came to 3 bases and at J to 5 bases, leaving 3 bases not matched to a gene. CDR3 length: 14 residues. CDR3 in amino acids: CASSLREGRDTQYF. For the CDR3, the DNA is TGTGCCAGCAGCTTGCGGGAGGGCCGAGATACGCAGTATTTT.

The chain has TRBV19 and TRBJ1-6, with D hard to call. With 3 bases removed from V and 10 bases from J, the gap between germline ends came to 16 bases. Germline values: CDR1 LNHDA, CDR2 SQIVND (reference sequence). CDR3 length equals 15 residues. CDR3: CASSIEGGRESPLHF. The CDR3 nucleotides read TGTGCCAGTAGTATCGAGGGAGGACGGGAGTCACCCCTCCACTTT.

The chain links TRBV4-1 to TRBJ2-1; 8 positions agree with TRBD1. The germline V gene encodes CDR1 MGHRA and CDR2 YSYEKL. J was trimmed by 0 bases and V by 2 bases; bases with no gene match: 9. The CDR3 is made up of 18 amino acids. For the CDR3, the DNA is TGCGCCAGCAGCCAACGACAGGGGACCTTGAGCTCCTACAATGAGCAGTTCTTC. Its translation is CASSQRQGTLSSYNEQFF.

This clone has only a few counts. The chain employs TRBV29-1 and TRBJ1-1; TRBD1 agrees at 7 bases. CDR1 is SQVTM, CDR2 ANQGSEA, per germline. The CDR3 spans 13 residues. The V gene end was trimmed by 6 bases and the J gene end by 2 bases; junction bases not matched to a gene: 6. CDR3 sequence reads: CSVRGQYNTEAFF. DNA for the CDR3: TGCAGCGTGAGGGGGCAGTATAACACTGAAGCTTTCTTT.

The V gene is TRBV19, the J gene TRBJ1-3; possible D gene TRBD1, 6 bases. CDR3 length: 14 residues. Trimming removed 7 bases at V and 4 bases at J, with 14 bases between. CDR1 and CDR2 (germline): LNHDA, SQIVND (reference sequence). In DNA, the CDR3 is TGTGCCAGTAACCCACAGGGTCCGGGAAACACCATATATTTT. This translates into CASNPQGPGNTIYF.

The CDR3: CASSPAGTDNLYGYTF. The CDR3 nucleotides are TGTGCCAGCAGTCCTGCCGGGACAGATAACCTCTATGGCTACACCTTC. The genes are TRBV28 and TRBJ1-2, with 7 bases lining up with TRBD1. This CDR3 region has 16 residues. J lost 4 bases, V lost 5 bases, and 13 bases had no gene match. The germline gives CDR1 MDHEN, CDR2 SYDVKM.

This clone was seen once. The rearrangement joins TRBV4-2 to TRBJ2-5, with TRBD1 identical over 8 bases. Germline loops: CDR1 LGHNA, CDR2 YNFKEQ. The CDR3 runs to 16 residues. Unmatched junction bases numbered 11, after V lost 4 bases and J lost 4 bases. CDR3: CASSPNGGQARETQYF. Here the CDR3 DNA reads TGTGCCAGCAGCCCGAATGGGGGACAGGCACGAGAGACCCAGTACTTC.

This clone showed up just a few times. The CDR3 spells CASSLDRGLGGYTF. The CDR3 DNA reads as TGTGCCAGCAGCTTAGACCGGGGGTTAGGTGGCTACACCTTC. The gene calls are TRBV7-9 and TRBJ1-2; possibly TRBD1 for D (5 bases). Germline V CDR1 and CDR2: SEHNR, FQNEAQ (reference sequence). The V gene lost 1 base and the J gene lost 7 bases, with 13 bases spanning the gap. This CDR3 comprises 14 residues.

This clone was counted a few times. V usage is TRBV10-3 and J usage is TRBJ2-3; D perhaps matches TRBD2 (6 bases). This CDR3 is built from 15 residues. CDR1 and CDR2 (germline): ENHRY, SYGVKD. Trimming removed 4 bases at V and 0 bases at J, with 11 bases between. CDR3 sequence (DNA): TGTGCCATCAGTGCGGGGGAACCAAGCACAGATACGCAGTATTTT. It is translated as CAISAGEPSTDTQYF.